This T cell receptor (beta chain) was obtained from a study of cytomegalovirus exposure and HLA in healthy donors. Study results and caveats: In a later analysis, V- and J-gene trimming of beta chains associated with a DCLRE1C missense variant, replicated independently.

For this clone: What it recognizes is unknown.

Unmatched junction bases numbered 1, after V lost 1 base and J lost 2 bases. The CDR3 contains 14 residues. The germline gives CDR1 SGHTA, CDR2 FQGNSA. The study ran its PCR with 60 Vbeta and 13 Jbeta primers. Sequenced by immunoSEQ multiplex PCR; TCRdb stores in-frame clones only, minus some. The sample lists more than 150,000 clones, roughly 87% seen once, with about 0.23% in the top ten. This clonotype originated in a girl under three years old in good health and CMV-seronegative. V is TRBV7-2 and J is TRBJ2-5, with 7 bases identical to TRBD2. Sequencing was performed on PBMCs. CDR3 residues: CASSLGLAQETQYF. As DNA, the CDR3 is TGTGCCAGCAGCTTAGGACTAGCTCAAGAGACCCAGTACTTC.